This T cell receptor beta chain was sequenced for a study of cytomegalovirus exposure and HLA in healthy donors. This clone appeared once. Its antigen is unknown. Use of 60 Vbeta and 13 Jbeta primers characterized the PCR. Authors' data handling: The authors later counted around 80 million unique TCR beta chains, 9 million to 12 million of them shared. Assay: immunoSEQ multiplex PCR; the TCRdb copy retains only in-frame clones and omits some. V, J and clone size derive from that table, while D and trimming were established from the DNA sequence. The table records 160,000 or so clones, approximately 72% of them present only once. Regarding the study as a whole: Reported performance of the classifier showed diagnosis of cytomegalovirus status with high specificity and sensitivity. The study had only CMV serostatus as immune exposure information. A missense variant in DCLRE1C was later tied to TCR beta V- and J-gene trimming.

Trimming left V 4 bases short and J 5 bases short, with 15 bases between. CDR3 size: 14 residues. CDR1 is LNHNV, CDR2 YYDKDF, per germline (reference sequence). What was sequenced was PBMCs. This TCR derives from a human donor in good health. The gene calls are TRBV15 and TRBJ2-7, with TRBD1 as a possible D gene (5 bases). The CDR3 nucleotides read TGTGCCACCAGCACTCGGATCCCCAGGGACGAGCAGTACTTC. It encodes CATSTRIPRDEQYF.